These 30 T cell receptor beta chains came from one sample sequenced in a study of blood T cell repertoires in COVID-19. Libraries were prepared by immunoSEQ multiplex PCR; TCRdb keeps only in-frame clonotypes and omits some of them. The sample records 250,000 to 300,000 clones, around nine tenths being singletons. Sample: peripheral blood. These receptors all come from a man aged 30 to 45 with active or convalescent COVID-19.

This clone turned up a few times. The rearrangement links TRBV2 to TRBJ2-7; 16 bases are shared with TRBD2. Looked up from germline, CDR1 is SNHLY and CDR2 is FYNNEI. This CDR3 is 16 amino acids long. The V and J ends lost 3 bases and 6 bases, in that order; junction bases with no gene match: 5. The chain's CDR3 is CASSETGLAGGREQYF. DNA for the CDR3: TGTGCCAGCAGTGAGACGGGACTAGCGGGGGGGCGCGAGCAGTACTTC.

The chain links TRBV29-1 to TRBJ2-5; D may be TRBD2 (5 bases). Germline V CDR1 and CDR2: SQVTM, ANQGSEA. Trimming cost V 4 bases and J 5 bases, with 8 bases left between them. The CDR3 has 11 residues. For the CDR3, the DNA is TGCAGCGTTGGTCCGGGGGAGACCCAGTACTTC. The encoded protein is CSVGPGETQYF.

The V and J genes are TRBV5-1 and TRBJ2-7; 7 bases align to TRBD1. This CDR3 contains 15 residues. CDR1 is SGHRS, CDR2 YFSETQ, per germline. The junction had 7 bases not matched to a gene; V was cut back by 3 bases and J by 1 base. CDR3 sequence reads: CASSSVRQGSYEQYF. The DNA of the CDR3 is TGCGCCAGCAGCTCGGTAAGACAGGGATCCTACGAGCAGTACTTC.

V is TRBV6-5 and J is TRBJ1-1, with D possibly matching TRBD1 (5 bases). The V gene lost 6 bases and the J gene lost 1 base, with 12 bases spanning the gap. Germline V gene data show CDR1 as MNHEY and CDR2 as SVGAGI. This CDR3 comprises 14 residues. In nucleotides, the CDR3 is TGTGCCAGCAGCCAGACAGCCTGGAACACTGAAGCTTTCTTT. Amino acids: CASSQTAWNTEAFF.

The rearrangement uses TRBV18 and TRBJ1-1; TRBD1 matches at 9 bases. The CDR3 is 15 residues long. The junction had 4 bases not matched to a gene; V was cut back by 4 bases and J by 1 base. Germline loops: CDR1 KGHSH, CDR2 LQKENI. The CDR3 reads CASSRSGQGNTEAFF. The DNA for the CDR3 is TGTGCCAGCTCACGCTCGGGACAGGGGAACACTGAAGCTTTCTTT.

The chain employs TRBV3-1 (or the pseudogene TRBV3-2) and TRBJ1-2, with a weak D call TRBD1 (5 bases). CDR3 length: 14 amino acids. CDR1 and CDR2 from the germline V gene are LGHDT and YNNKEL (reference sequence). V was trimmed by 3 bases and J by 4 bases, leaving 12 bases between them. The DNA of the CDR3 is TGTGCCAGCAGCCAGCTTCCAGGGCCCTATGGCTACACCTTC. This sequence encodes CASSQLPGPYGYTF.

The chain has TRBV11-2 and TRBJ2-5; TRBD1 aligns across 8 bases. The CDR3 is 15 residues long. After removal of 5 bases from V and 2 bases from J, the junction contained 7 bases not matched to a gene. CDR1 and CDR2 from the germline V gene are SGHAT and FQNNGV. The CDR3 reads CASSPGGAEQETQYF. The CDR3 nucleotides are TGTGCCAGCAGCCCAGGGGGCGCGGAACAAGAGACCCAGTACTTC.

This chain links TRBV7-8 with TRBJ2-1; 7 bases are shared with TRBD2. The V and J ends lost 5 bases and 9 bases, in that order; junction bases with no gene match: 4. This CDR3 contains 12 residues. The germline CDR1 and CDR2 sequences are SGHVS and FQNEAQ. For the CDR3, the DNA is TGTGCCAGCAGCACACTAGCGCTTGAGCAGTTCTTC. It codes for CASSTLALEQFF.

In this sample, this clone turned up a few times. This chain's CDR3 is CASSPTGVGNQPQHF. The CDR3 nucleotides read TGTGCCAGCTCACCTACCGGGGTGGGCAATCAGCCCCAGCATTTT. This sequence joins TRBV18 and TRBJ1-5; D not certain. Trimming shortened V by 3 bases and J by 2 bases, and 11 bases separated the two germline ends. The CDR3 loop spans 15 amino acids. Germline V CDR1 and CDR2: KGHSH, LQKENI.

The chain employs TRBV7-9 and TRBJ2-3; 7 bases are a match to TRBD2. Germline V gene lookup returns CDR1 SEHNR and CDR2 FQNEAQ (reference sequence). This CDR3 has 15 residues. J lost 2 bases, V lost 3 bases, and 5 bases had no gene match. The CDR3 sequence is CASSFASGTTDTQYF. The CDR3 bases are TGTGCCAGCAGCTTTGCTAGCGGTACCACAGATACGCAGTATTTT.

The V gene is TRBV5-8, the J gene TRBJ1-1; maybe TRBD1 (5 bases). The germline V and J ends were trimmed by 5 bases and 4 bases, with 12 bases remaining between them. The CDR3 length is 13 residues. Looked up from germline, CDR1 is SGHTS and CDR2 is YDEGEE. CDR3 region: CASSLERGTEAFF. CDR3 coding DNA: TGTGCCAGCAGTTTAGAAAGGGGCACTGAAGCTTTCTTT.

Here the CDR3 DNA reads TGTGCCAGCAGCGTCGACATCTCTGGAAACACCATATATTTT. Its translation is CASSVDISGNTIYF. The J gene is TRBJ1-3, the V gene TRBV9; no firm D call. In germline, CDR1 is SGDLS, CDR2 YYNGEE. The V and J ends lost 2 bases and 0 bases respectively, with 6 bases between them. The CDR3 loop spans 14 amino acids.

The rearrangement uses TRBV19 and TRBJ2-7; tentative D call: TRBD1 (5 bases). V was shortened by 3 bases and J by 10 bases, with 16 bases between the two germline ends. The CDR3 has 13 amino acids. The V gene's germline CDR1 is LNHDA and CDR2 SQIVND (reference sequence). CDR3 amino acids: CASSMEGASLQYF. CDR3 DNA sequence: TGTGCCAGTAGTATGGAAGGGGCCAGCCTTCAGTACTTC. Drawing the rest from reference TRBV19 and TRBJ2-7, the complete variable domain is DGGITQSPKYLFRKEGQNVTLSCEQNLNHDAMYWYRQDPGQGLRLIYYSQIVNDFQKGDIAEGYSVSREKKESFPLTVTSAQKNPTAFYLCASSMEGASLQYFGPGTRLTVT.

This chain uses TRBV25-1 with TRBJ2-7, with D possibly matching TRBD2 (5 bases). In germline, CDR1 is MGHDK, CDR2 SYGVNS. Trimming stripped 2 bases from V and 2 bases from J, with 16 bases between. The CDR3 is 16 amino acids. The CDR3 loop reads CASSETEVETTYEQYF. As DNA, the CDR3 is TGTGCCAGCAGTGAAACGGAGGTGGAGACTACCTACGAGCAGTACTTC.

The V and J genes are TRBV5-1 and TRBJ1-5, with TRBD1 identical over 7 bases. CDR3 length: 15 amino acids. Germline V gene lookup returns CDR1 SGHRS and CDR2 YFSETQ. The J segment lost 3 bases and the V segment lost 2 bases, leaving 5 bases of the junction unmatched. The CDR3 sequence: CASSLSGGDNQPQHF. DNA for the CDR3: TGCGCCAGCAGCTTATCAGGGGGTGACAATCAGCCCCAGCATTTT.

This chain links TRBV28 with TRBJ1-4; no definite D call. Trimming removed 5 bases from V and 3 bases from J, with 13 bases in between. Germline assignment: CDR1 MDHEN and CDR2 SYDVKM. The CDR3 has 15 residues. Written as DNA, the CDR3 is TGTGCCAGCAGTCCGCCGGTAGGAGCTAATGAAAAACTGTTTTTT. Translated, it gives CASSPPVGANEKLFF.

This clone was seen at least ten times. The chain recombines TRBV5-1 with TRBJ1-6, with D unclear. V was shortened by 6 bases and J by 5 bases, with 15 bases between the two germline ends. CDR3 length equals 15 residues. CDR1 is SGHRS and CDR2 is YFSETQ in the germline V gene. The CDR3 sequence is CASNFAGIDNSPLHF. CDR3 coding DNA: TGCGCCAGCAATTTCGCGGGGATCGATAATTCACCCCTCCACTTT.

J is TRBJ1-1 and V is TRBV6-2 or TRBV6-3; D is possibly TRBD1 (5 bases). CDR3 length: 18 amino acids. V lost 5 bases and J lost 2, with 24 bases in between. The V gene's germline CDR1 is MNHEY and CDR2 SVGEGT. The CDR3 DNA follows: TGTGCCAGCAGTCCCAATCCAAGAAACAGACAGACAAACACTGAAGCTTTCTTT. Translated: CASSPNPRNRQTNTEAFF.

V gene TRBV7-2 combines with J gene TRBJ2-7; TRBD2 might be the D (6 bases). CDR3 length: 15 residues. CDR1 is SGHTA and CDR2 is FQGNSA in the germline V gene. Between the trimmed V and J ends, which lost 5 bases and 7 bases, there was a span of 21 bases. The CDR3: CASSPSAGPLDEQYF. DNA of the CDR3: TGTGCCAGCAGCCCCTCGGCGGGGCCATTAGATGAGCAGTACTTC.

The J gene is TRBJ2-5, the V gene TRBV5-4; TRBD1 matches at 8 bases. Looked up from germline, CDR1 is SGHNT and CDR2 is YYREEE (reference sequence). V shed 1 base and J 0 bases; nucleotides not matched to a gene: 5. The CDR3 sequence is 16 residues long. CDR3 coding DNA: TGTGCCAGCAGCTTGAGCAGGGGGCTTAACCAAGAGACCCAGTACTTC. Residues: CASSLSRGLNQETQYF.

The J gene is TRBJ2-7, the V gene TRBV7-8, with D perhaps TRBD1 (6 bases). Trimming removed 4 bases from V and 4 bases from J, with 14 bases in between. Germline V gene lookup returns CDR1 SGHVS and CDR2 FQNEAQ. CDR3 length: 14 residues. CDR3 nucleotide sequence: TGTGCCAGCAGCTCCTCAACGACAGGTTACGAGCAGTACTTC. Its translation: CASSSSTTGYEQYF.

This rearrangement joins TRBV30 to TRBJ2-1; D is unclear. Between the trimmed V and J ends, which lost 2 bases and 0 bases, there was a span of 8 bases. This CDR3 is 14 amino acids long. Germline lookup yields CDR1 GTSNPN and CDR2 SVGIG (reference sequence). The CDR3 sequence is CAWSPFSSYNEQFF. The CDR3, as DNA: TGTGCCTGGAGTCCGTTTAGCTCCTACAATGAGCAGTTCTTC.

V usage is TRBV11-2 and J usage is TRBJ1-4; D is unclear. The germline CDR1 and CDR2 sequences are SGHAT and FQNNGV. There are 12 residues in the CDR3. V was pared by 3 bases and J by 3 bases, with 2 bases between. The CDR3 coding sequence is TGTGCCAGCAGCTTCGCTAATGAAAAACTGTTTTTT. Its protein is CASSFANEKLFF. Combining the CDR3 with reference TRBV11-2 and TRBJ1-4 gives the whole variable domain EAGVAQSPRYKIIEKRQSVAFWCNPISGHATLYWYQQILGQGPKLLIQFQNNGVVDDSQLPKDRFSAERLKGVDSTLKIQPAKLEDSAVYLCASSFANEKLFFGSGTQLSVL.

This clone was found once. The chain uses TRBV5-6 and TRBJ2-7; weak D call: TRBD1 (6 bases). The CDR3 is made up of 14 amino acids. The germline V and J ends were trimmed by 4 bases and 3 bases, with 14 bases remaining between them. In germline, CDR1 is SGHDT, CDR2 YYEEEE. DNA for the CDR3: TGTGCCAGCAGCCCGCGAGACAGGCTCTACGAGCAGTACTTC. It translates to CASSPRDRLYEQYF.

The chain couples TRBV9 to TRBJ2-3, with D possibly being TRBD2 (5 bases). Trimming took 0 bases from V and 0 from J, leaving 8 bases between them. The CDR3 loop spans 15 amino acids. Germline-derived CDR1 and CDR2 are SGDLS and YYNGEE. CDR3 in amino acids: CASSVDGESTDTQYF. The DNA for the CDR3 is TGTGCCAGCAGCGTAGATGGGGAGAGCACAGATACGCAGTATTTT.

V and J are TRBV19 and TRBJ2-3; 14 nucleotides agree with TRBD2. The CDR3 has 19 amino acids. The V gene end was trimmed by 0 bases and the J gene end by 6 bases; junction bases not matched to a gene: 11. The germline gives CDR1 LNHDA, CDR2 SQIVND (reference sequence). This chain's CDR3 is CASSIDHLSGLAGDDTQYF. CDR3 nucleotide sequence: TGTGCCAGTAGTATAGATCACCTCTCGGGACTAGCGGGGGATGATACGCAGTATTTT.

The chain's CDR3 is CASSGRGRTANTGELFF. DNA for the CDR3: TGTGCCAGTAGTGGGAGGGGCCGAACCGCGAACACCGGGGAGCTGTTTTTT. The genes are TRBV19 and TRBJ2-2, with 7 bases fitting TRBD2. J gave up 0 bases and V 5 bases, and 9 bases lay outside the gene matches. The germline V gene has CDR1 LNHDA and CDR2 SQIVND (reference sequence). The CDR3 loop spans 17 amino acids.

This rearrangement joins TRBV6-6 to TRBJ1-4, with D unresolved. The CDR3 covers 16 residues. From germline, CDR1 is MNHNY and CDR2 SVGAGI (reference sequence). V was trimmed by 2 bases and J by 0 bases, leaving 10 bases between them. The CDR3 here is CASSYEGGATNEKLFF. The CDR3, as DNA: TGTGCCAGCAGTTACGAGGGAGGTGCAACTAATGAAAAACTGTTTTTT.

For this clone: Other nucleotide sequences from this sample produce the same CDR3. The chain has TRBV29-1 and TRBJ2-2; 12 bases fit TRBD2. Germline lookup yields CDR1 SQVTM and CDR2 ANQGSEA. V shed 7 bases, J shed 1 base, and the junction held 1 base outside the gene matches. The CDR3 covers 14 residues. The CDR3 nucleotides read TGCAGCGCGACTAGCGGGGGGAACACCGGGGAGCTGTTTTTT. Its translation is CSATSGGNTGELFF.

The chain combines TRBV19 with TRBJ2-2; no clear D. V lost 3 bases to trimming and J lost 2 bases, with 7 bases between them. The CDR3 covers 14 residues. Germline loops: CDR1 LNHDA, CDR2 SQIVND (reference sequence). The CDR3 region has the DNA TGTGCCAGTAGTATTGCTAGAAACACCGGGGAGCTGTTTTTT. Translating gives CASSIARNTGELFF.